This T cell receptor beta chain was documented in a study of blood T cell repertoires in COVID-19 (dated by TCRdb to about 2020). Notes on the research overall: Collaborator samples came from the United States, Italy and Spain and covered acute and convalescent phases of COVID-19. The prospective study material was composed of cDNA or gDNA derived from T cells, B-cell-depleted T cells, or PBMCs. Deeply sampled blood TCRbeta repertoires from subjects exposed to, actively infected with, or recovered from COVID-19 were included in the dataset. The repertoires were released in a freely available public database intended as a resource for research on the immune response to SARS-CoV-2. Samples came from the ongoing ImmuneRACE study (first 160 participants) plus 1,254 subjects from 6 global collaborators. Sample metadata almost always included a de-identified subject ID, COVID-19 status, age in years and sex. Where available, HLA class I and class II types were taken from metadata supplied by the sample provider and were not determined by assay-based typing.

Details on this clone: It has no known antigen specificity. No much larger clone exists at a distance of one base, and base qualities are not known.

On the study overall, not on this receptor specifically: Clinical and demographic metadata were provided uncurated, with the amount varying by source and participant.

In Seattle, one collaborating source enrolled patients while the infection was active and tracked those patients longitudinally over the course of disease. Whole blood was collected in K2EDTA tubes by collaborating institutions according to the institutions' own protocols. For TCRbeta analysis, collaborator samples were shipped as frozen whole blood, as isolated PBMCs, or as DNA extracted from either sample type. The CDR3 runs 16 residues from the cysteine to the phenylalanine. Only the CDR3 DNA stays, 48 bases, in frame from base 1. The germline V gene sets CDR1 to SGHRS and CDR2 to YFSETQ. Relative to germline, V is missing 0 bases and J is missing 0 bases, with 3 bases of the junction outside any gene match. TCRbeta CDR3 regions were amplified from genomic DNA by means of the immunoSEQ Assay, a bias-controlled multiplex PCR. On the study's bioinformatics: Nucleated cell counts per sample were estimated from amplification of reference gene primers within the assay. To quantify the absolute abundance of each unique TCRbeta CDR3 rearrangement, sequence reads were collapsed and filtered. Productive Simpson clonality was computed per sample as the square root of Simpson's diversity index over productive rearrangements. TCRdb obtained this table from immuneACCESS and retained in-frame rearrangements with V and J assigned. These tables miss some clones; where compared with another copy, unresolved V genes account for less than half of the shortfall, and the remainder is unexplained. D and trimming come from the DNA, and the V and J calls and clone size come from that table. This sample is represented by around 46,000 clones; 80% to 90% of them were singletons. The ten largest clones add up to around 30% of the sample.

The chain couples TRBV5-1 to TRBJ2-7, with 10 middle bases fitting TRBD2. Sequencing was performed on peripheral blood. The sequence was obtained from a woman at least 80 years old with COVID-19, enrolled during active disease. The bases read TGCGCCAGCAGCTTGGGGCTAGCGGGGGCCTCCTACGAGCAGTACTTC. Translated, this is CASSLGLAGASYEQYF.